This TCR beta chain is drawn from a study of shared clonotypes between healthy human individuals. The assay used deep level. Method: immunoSEQ multiplex PCR; TCRdb's copy keeps in-frame clones and lacks some. The table lists 1,100,000 or so clones, 70% to 80% of them singletons. This CDR3 has 17 residues. From germline, CDR1 is LGHNA and CDR2 YNFKEQ. The junction had 5 bases not matched to a gene; V was cut back by 2 bases and J by 1 base. This clonotype was sampled from a man aged 18 to 35 in good health. Some clones in this sample may be carry-over from other donors' samples. The sample was memory CD4+ T cells from PBMCs. Noted subset: CD45RA-negative fraction. The J gene is TRBJ2-3, the V gene TRBV4-2; 11 bases are a match to TRBD2. The CDR3 here is CASSQSSGRGGTDTQYF. CDR3 DNA sequence: TGTGCCAGCAGCCAAAGTAGCGGGAGGGGGGGCACAGATACGCAGTATTTT.